Listed here are 22 T cell receptor beta chains from one sample, sequenced in a study of Ad26.COV2.S vaccination and SARS-CoV-2 variants. Treatment meaning: some 20 received Ad26.COV2.S at low or high dose, single or two shots; 5 received placebo; per-sample allocation not given. At day 63 after the first vaccine or placebo injection, samples were drawn. TCRdb's table, derived via immunoSEQ multiplex PCR, lists solely in-frame clones and lacks some. The sample records around 300,000 clones, 85% to 90% being singletons. Specimen: peripheral blood, collected in a trial of Ad26.COV2.S vaccine versus placebo. All receptors come from a person between 18 and 59 years old who received the Ad26.COV2.S COVID-19 vaccine or a placebo.

A remark on this clone: This CDR3 is also generated by other DNA sequences in the sample. CDR3 coding DNA: TGCGCCAGCAGCCAAGGACAGGGGACCACTGAAGCTTTCTTT. Translation gives CASSQGQGTTEAFF. The chain links TRBV4-1 to TRBJ1-1; TRBD1 matches at 8 bases. The CDR3 length is 14 residues. Germline-derived CDR1 and CDR2 are MGHRA and YSYEKL. With 1 base clipped from V and 4 bases from J, the junction kept 2 bases outside the gene matches.

The V call is TRBV6-5, the J call TRBJ1-2; D is ambiguous. From germline, CDR1 is MNHEY and CDR2 SVGAGI. The CDR3 extends over 14 amino acids. Between the trimmed V and J ends, which lost 6 bases and 8 bases, there was a span of 19 bases. CDR3 amino acids: CASRGGNDARGYTF. As DNA, the CDR3 is TGTGCCAGCAGAGGAGGGAATGATGCGCGGGGCTACACCTTC.

This rearrangement joins TRBV7-9 to TRBJ1-1; D might be TRBD1 (5 bases). V was pared by 2 bases and J by 4 bases, with 8 bases between. Germline V lookup: CDR1 SEHNR, CDR2 FQNEAQ (reference sequence). The CDR3 extends over 13 amino acids. The CDR3 DNA is TGTGCCAGCAGCTTATCAGGGTCCACTGAAGCTTTCTTT. It translates to CASSLSGSTEAFF.

This clone was seen a handful of times. The chain employs TRBV19 and TRBJ1-2, with a possible D match to TRBD1 (5 bases). Trimming took 5 bases from V and 7 from J, leaving 17 bases between them. CDR1 is LNHDA, CDR2 SQIVND, per germline (reference sequence). The CDR3 sequence is 14 residues long. For the CDR3, the DNA is TGTGCCAGTAGTGTCTACGGGGGAGACGGTGGCTACACCTTC. Its protein product is CASSVYGGDGGYTF. Together with reference TRBV19 and TRBJ1-2, the CDR3 gives the full variable domain: DGGITQSPKYLFRKEGQNVTLSCEQNLNHDAMYWYRQDPGQGLRLIYYSQIVNDFQKGDIAEGYSVSREKKESFPLTVTSAQKNPTAFYLCASSVYGGDGGYTFGSGTRLTVV.

This chain uses TRBV10-3 with TRBJ1-2, with D perhaps matching TRBD1 (5 bases). V dropped 10 bases and J dropped 3 bases, with 15 bases sitting between them. CDR1 and CDR2 (germline): ENHRY, SYGVKD. The CDR3 contains 13 residues. CDR3 nucleotides: TGTGCCACGCAAACAGGAACACACTATGGCTACACCTTC. Translation gives CATQTGTHYGYTF.

The CDR3 loop reads CASSLDSNQPQHF. The CDR3 DNA reads TGTGCCAGCAGTTTGGATAGCAATCAGCCCCAGCATTTT. This chain uses TRBV12-3 or TRBV12-4 with TRBJ1-5; D unclear. CDR3 size: 13 residues. V lost 3 bases to trimming and J lost 0 bases, with 3 bases between them.

V usage is TRBV19 and J usage is TRBJ1-5, with TRBD1 identical over 9 bases. Per germline, CDR1 LNHDA and CDR2 SQIVND (reference sequence). V was clipped by 4 bases and J by 2 bases; unmatched bases: 6. The CDR3 is 16 amino acids. The CDR3 coding sequence is TGTGCCAGTAGTACCGGGGACAGGGCGGGCAATCAGCCCCAGCATTTT. Protein product: CASSTGDRAGNQPQHF.

The chain recombines TRBV7-2 with TRBJ1-2; D is possibly TRBD1 (6 bases). V lost 2 bases, J lost 1 base, and 11 bases lay in between. There are 15 residues in the CDR3. Germline CDR1 and CDR2: SGHTA and FQGNSA. The CDR3 coding sequence is TGTGCCAGCAGCTTATCTCAGGGGTATAACTATGGCTACACCTTC. Translated, it gives CASSLSQGYNYGYTF.

In this sample, this clone turned up once. The V and J genes are TRBV3-1 (or the pseudogene TRBV3-2) and TRBJ2-4, with 8 nucleotides matching TRBD2. The J segment lost 5 bases and the V segment lost 7 bases, leaving 4 bases of the junction unmatched. In germline, CDR1 is LGHDT, CDR2 YNNKEL (reference sequence). The CDR3 has 13 amino acids. CDR3 DNA sequence: TGTGCCAGCATGGCGACTAGCGAAAACATTCAGTACTTC. The encoded protein is CASMATSENIQYF.

The rearrangement joins TRBV6-2 or TRBV6-3 to TRBJ1-5; D is uncertain. The germline gives CDR1 MNHEY, CDR2 SVGEGT. CDR3 size: 20 residues. Trimming pared 0 bases from V and 0 bases from J, leaving 21 bases between. CDR3 sequence (DNA): TGTGCCAGCAGTTACTCGCCCGGGCCAGAAACACTTTATAGCAATCAGCCCCAGCATTTT. This encodes CASSYSPGPETLYSNQPQHF.

This chain links TRBV19 with TRBJ2-3, with 8 bases fitting TRBD1. V lost 7 bases, J lost 7 bases, and 25 bases stayed unmatched. This CDR3 contains 19 residues. Looked up from germline, CDR1 is LNHDA and CDR2 is SQIVND (reference sequence). CDR3 sequence: CASNLGTGLRTGPGNTQYF. CDR3 coding DNA: TGTGCCAGTAACCTAGGGACAGGTTTAAGGACTGGACCCGGGAATACGCAGTATTTT.

The gene calls are TRBV6-1 and TRBJ2-7; 8 nucleotides line up with TRBD2. This CDR3 has 15 amino acids. The germline CDR1 and CDR2 sequences are MNHNS and SASEGT. V lost 0 bases, J lost 1 base, and 2 bases stayed unmatched. The chain's CDR3 is CASSEALAGSYEQYV. DNA of the CDR3: TGTGCCAGCAGTGAAGCATTAGCGGGATCCTACGAGCAGTACGTC.

Here the CDR3 DNA reads TGTGCCAGCCTACCCCCCTCGAACAGGGCGTACGAGCAGTACTTC. It encodes CASLPPSNRAYEQYF. The chain carries TRBV9 and TRBJ2-7; tentatively, D is TRBD1 (6 bases). Germline V gene data show CDR1 as SGDLS and CDR2 as YYNGEE. This CDR3 contains 15 residues. V was trimmed by 7 bases and J by 4 bases, leaving 21 bases between them.

The rearrangement links TRBV19 to TRBJ2-7; D gene unclear. CDR3 size: 17 residues. With 6 bases removed from V and 0 bases from J, the gap between germline ends came to 21 bases. Germline loops: CDR1 LNHDA, CDR2 SQIVND (reference sequence). This CDR3 reads CASSASALGRGSYEQYF. The DNA for the CDR3 is TGTGCCAGTAGCGCCTCTGCCCTCGGACGAGGCTCCTACGAGCAGTACTTC.

In the case of this clone: At the DNA level, this CDR3 is encoded by other sequences in the same sample as well. This sequence joins TRBV12-3 or TRBV12-4 and TRBJ1-1; the D gene is possibly TRBD1 (6 bases). The CDR3 totals 11 residues. The V gene lost 3 bases and the J gene lost 11 bases, with 10 bases spanning the gap. Here the CDR3 reads CASSLRGEAFF. CDR3 nucleotides: TGTGCCAGCAGTTTGAGGGGGGAGGCTTTCTTT.

The chain links TRBV6-5 to TRBJ1-1; D uncertain. The CDR3 sequence is 13 residues long. V shed 2 bases and J shed 2 bases, with 6 bases lying between them. The germline CDR1 and CDR2 sequences are MNHEY and SVGAGI. The CDR3 bases are TGTGCCAGCAGTTACGAAAGAAACACTGAAGCTTTCTTT. The encoded protein is CASSYERNTEAFF.

The V call is TRBV19, the J call TRBJ1-5; weak D call: TRBD1 (5 bases). The CDR3 has 15 residues. Germline CDR1 reads LNHDA; CDR2 reads SQIVND (reference sequence). Trimming stripped 7 bases from V and 1 base from J, with 14 bases between. The CDR3 DNA is TGTGCCAGTACCATACGCCGGGACAGCAATCAGCCCCAGCATTTT. This encodes CASTIRRDSNQPQHF.

The genes are TRBV14 and TRBJ2-3, with 10 bases that match TRBD2. The germline V gene has CDR1 SGHDN and CDR2 FVKESK. This CDR3 is built from 15 residues. V lost 2 bases, J lost 3 bases, and 2 bases stayed unmatched. The CDR3 here is CASSQLLAGTDTQYF. The CDR3 coding sequence is TGTGCCAGCAGCCAACTACTAGCGGGAACAGATACGCAGTATTTT.

The V gene is TRBV5-1, the J gene TRBJ2-6; 7 bases line up with TRBD1. Per germline, CDR1 SGHRS and CDR2 YFSETQ. This CDR3 spans 18 amino acids. The ends lost 2 bases at V and 0 bases at J; junction bases unmatched: 8. The CDR3 region is CASSFAWTGDSGANVLTF. CDR3 bases: TGCGCCAGCAGCTTTGCTTGGACAGGCGACTCTGGGGCCAACGTCCTGACTTTC.

In this sample, this clone turned up once. The chain couples TRBV18 to TRBJ2-4; D assignment may be TRBD1 or TRBD2 (5 bases each). V dropped 6 bases and J dropped 8 bases, with 17 bases sitting between them. This CDR3 has 14 amino acids. Germline V gene lookup returns CDR1 KGHSH and CDR2 LQKENI. CDR3 loop: CASSPGSEGHIQYF. CDR3 in DNA: TGTGCCAGCTCCCCAGGGTCAGAGGGACACATTCAGTACTTC.

The genes are TRBV5-1 and TRBJ1-4; no definite D call. Trimming cost V 0 bases and J 5 bases, with 8 bases left between them. The CDR3 runs to 14 residues. The V gene's germline CDR1 is SGHRS and CDR2 YFSETQ. The CDR3 region is CASSLASQNEKLFF. In DNA form, the CDR3 reads TGCGCCAGCAGCTTGGCCAGCCAAAATGAAAAACTGTTTTTT. The full variable domain, with the rest looked up from reference TRBV5-1 and TRBJ1-4, is KAGVTQTPRYLIKTRGQQVTLSCSPISGHRSVSWYQQTPGQGLQFLFEYFSETQRNKGNFPGRFSGRQFSNSRSEMNVSTLELGDSALYLCASSLASQNEKLFFGSGTQLSVL.

This clone has only a few counts. This chain connects TRBV12-5 to TRBJ1-2; D remains unclear. The CDR3 runs 13 residues. Germline lookup yields CDR1 LGHNT and CDR2 FRNRAP. Trimming removed 6 bases at V and 4 bases at J, with 12 bases between. The CDR3 DNA is TGTGCTAGTGGATCCTCGATGGCCTATGGCTACACCTTC. Protein sequence: CASGSSMAYGYTF.